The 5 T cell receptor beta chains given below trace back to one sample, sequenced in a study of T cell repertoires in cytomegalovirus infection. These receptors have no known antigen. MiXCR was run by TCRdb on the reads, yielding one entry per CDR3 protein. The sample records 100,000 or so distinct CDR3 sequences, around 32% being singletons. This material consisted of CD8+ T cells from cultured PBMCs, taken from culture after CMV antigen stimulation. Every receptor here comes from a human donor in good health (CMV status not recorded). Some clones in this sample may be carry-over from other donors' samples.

CDR3 amino acids: CASSSGVWTEAFF. The CDR3 DNA sequence: TGTGCCAGCAGCTCCGGAGTGTGGACTGAAGCTTTCTTT. This chain joins TRBV12-3 or TRBV12-4 and TRBJ1-1; D gene unclear. Between the trimmed V and J ends, which lost 6 bases and 5 bases, there was a span of 13 bases. The CDR3 sequence is 13 residues long.

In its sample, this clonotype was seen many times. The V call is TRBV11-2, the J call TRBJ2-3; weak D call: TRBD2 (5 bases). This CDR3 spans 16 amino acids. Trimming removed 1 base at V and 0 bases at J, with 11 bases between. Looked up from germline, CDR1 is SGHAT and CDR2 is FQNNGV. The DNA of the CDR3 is TGTGCCAGCAGCTTAGGAGCGGTGCCCAGCACAGATACGCAGTATTTT. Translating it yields CASSLGAVPSTDTQYF. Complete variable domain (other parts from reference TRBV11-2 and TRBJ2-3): EAGVAQSPRYKIIEKRQSVAFWCNPISGHATLYWYQQILGQGPKLLIQFQNNGVVDDSQLPKDRFSAERLKGVDSTLKIQPAKLEDSAVYLCASSLGAVPSTDTQYFGPGTRLTVL.

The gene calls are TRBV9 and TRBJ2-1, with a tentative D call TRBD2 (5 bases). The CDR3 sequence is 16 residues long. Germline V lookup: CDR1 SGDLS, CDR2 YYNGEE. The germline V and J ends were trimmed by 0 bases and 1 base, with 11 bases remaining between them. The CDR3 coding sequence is TGTGCCAGCAGCGTAGGGCTAGCTGATTCCTACAATGAGCAGTTCTTC. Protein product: CASSVGLADSYNEQFF. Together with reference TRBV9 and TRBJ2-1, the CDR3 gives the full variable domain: DSGVTQTPKHLITATGQRVTLRCSPRSGDLSVYWYQQSLDQGLQFLIQYYNGEERAKGNILERFSAQQFPDLHSELNLSSLELGDSALYFCASSVGLADSYNEQFFGPGTRLTVL.

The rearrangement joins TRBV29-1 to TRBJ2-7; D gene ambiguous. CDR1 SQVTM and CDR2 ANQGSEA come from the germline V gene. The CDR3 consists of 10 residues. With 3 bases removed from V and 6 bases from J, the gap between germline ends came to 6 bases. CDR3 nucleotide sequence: TGCAGCGTTGAGTATGGCGAGCAGTACTTC. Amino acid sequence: CSVEYGEQYF.

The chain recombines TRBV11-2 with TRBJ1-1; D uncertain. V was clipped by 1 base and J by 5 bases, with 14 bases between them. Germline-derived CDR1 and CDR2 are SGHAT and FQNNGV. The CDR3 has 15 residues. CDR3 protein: CASSLGGTEWTEAFF. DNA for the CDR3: TGTGCCAGCAGCTTAGGAGGAACAGAGTGGACTGAAGCTTTCTTT.